This TCR beta chain was observed in a study of blood T cell repertoires in COVID-19. About the study: The United States, Italy and Spain provided the acute and convalescent COVID-19 samples. T cells, B-cell-depleted T cells, or PBMCs supplied cDNA or gDNA.

Germline loops: CDR1 SGHRS, CDR2 YFSETQ. Trimming removed 4 bases from V and 7 bases from J; junction bases left unmatched: 15. This CDR3 has 16 amino acids. In the authors' methods: Reference gene primer amplification gave nucleated cell count estimates. Using immunoSEQ multiplex PCR, the repertoire was profiled, and TCRdb retains in-frame clones only, with some absent. V, J and clone size are those of that table, while D and trimming were read from the DNA. The sample carries more than 45,000 clones, 70% to 90% recorded once. The origin of this receptor is a woman of 80 years or more with COVID-19, enrolled during active disease. The rearrangement links TRBV5-1 to TRBJ2-7; 9 bases match TRBD1. Material: peripheral blood. CDR3 amino acids: CASSLAPGTGSREQYF. CDR3 DNA sequence: TGCGCCAGCAGCCTCGCTCCCGGGACAGGGTCGCGGGAGCAGTACTTC.